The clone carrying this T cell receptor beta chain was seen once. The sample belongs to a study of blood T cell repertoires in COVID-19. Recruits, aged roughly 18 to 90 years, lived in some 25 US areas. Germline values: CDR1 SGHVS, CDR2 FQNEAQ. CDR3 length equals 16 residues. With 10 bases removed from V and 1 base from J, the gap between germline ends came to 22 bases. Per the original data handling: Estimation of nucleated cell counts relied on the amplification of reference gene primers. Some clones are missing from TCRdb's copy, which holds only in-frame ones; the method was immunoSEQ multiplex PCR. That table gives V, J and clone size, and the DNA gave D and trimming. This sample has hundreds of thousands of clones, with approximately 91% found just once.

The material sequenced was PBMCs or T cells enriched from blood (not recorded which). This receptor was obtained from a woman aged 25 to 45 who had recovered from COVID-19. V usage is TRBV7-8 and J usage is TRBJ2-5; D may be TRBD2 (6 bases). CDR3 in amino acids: CATKLENSGLQETQYF. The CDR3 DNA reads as TGTGCCACCAAACTAGAAAATAGCGGACTCCAAGAGACCCAGTACTTC.